The 13 T cell receptor beta chains below were found in one sample sequenced in a study of shared clonotypes between healthy human individuals. Measured with immunoSEQ multiplex PCR; TCRdb has only the in-frame clones, and not every one. The data show under 650,000 clones, 90% to 96% seen once. The sample consisted of naive CD4+ T cells sorted from blood. Subset described: CD45RA+ positively selected. Source of these receptors: a woman younger than 45 in good health.

V usage is TRBV6-5 and J usage is TRBJ2-7; the D gene could be TRBD1 or TRBD2 (6 bases each). This CDR3 contains 16 residues. Trimming shortened V by 0 bases and J by 9 bases, and 21 bases separated the two germline ends. The germline gives CDR1 MNHEY, CDR2 SVGAGI. The CDR3 sequence: CASSYSNPSTGGLQYF. In nucleotides, the CDR3 is TGTGCCAGCAGTTACTCTAACCCCTCGACAGGAGGGTTGCAGTACTTC.

The genes are TRBV18 and TRBJ1-1, with TRBD1 as a possible D gene (5 bases). The V end lost 0 bases, the J end lost 6 bases, and 11 bases lay between the germline ends. The CDR3 extends over 14 amino acids. Looked up from germline, CDR1 is KGHSH and CDR2 is LQKENI. The CDR3 spells CASSPPGGESEAFF. The CDR3 DNA reads as TGTGCCAGCTCACCACCGGGAGGGGAATCTGAAGCTTTCTTT. The whole variable domain, remainder taken from reference TRBV18 and TRBJ1-1, is NAGVMQNPRHLVRRRGQEARLRCSPMKGHSHVYWYRQLPEEGLKFMVYLQKENIIDESGMPKERFSAEFPKEGPSILRIQQVVRGDSAAYFCASSPPGGESEAFFGQGTRLTVV.

This clone was picked up a small number of times. V usage is TRBV12-5 and J usage is TRBJ2-4; D perhaps matches TRBD2 (6 bases). Per germline, CDR1 LGHNT and CDR2 FRNRAP. The CDR3 has 15 residues. The V end lost 2 bases, the J end lost 8 bases, and 16 bases lay between the germline ends. The CDR3 coding sequence is TGTGCTAGTGGTTTGCATCTGGGTTCGGGAGACATTCAGTACTTC. This codes for CASGLHLGSGDIQYF.

The J gene is TRBJ2-7, the V gene TRBV21-1; TRBD2 is taken as the D call from the table, unchecked against the DNA. TRBV21-1 is a pseudogene locus. CDR3 size: 20 residues. CDR3 loop: CASSIPSLRGTSGRAHEQYF. The DNA for the CDR3 is TGTGCCAGCAGCATCCCATCTCTTAGGGGGACTAGCGGGAGGGCCCACGAGCAGTACTTC.

Only one count was recorded for this clone. Mismatch with germline at one junction end may stem from a read error. The rearrangement uses TRBV29-1 and TRBJ2-5; D tentatively reads TRBD1 or TRBD2 (5 bases each). Germline V gives CDR1 SQVTM, CDR2 ANQGSEA. The CDR3 extends over 13 amino acids. In DNA form, the CDR3 reads TGCAGCGCTGAATTAGGGGCAGGAGGGACCCAGTACTTC. Protein product: CSAELGAGGTQYF.

This sequence joins TRBV5-1 and TRBJ2-7; 7 nucleotides agree with TRBD2. The CDR3 is 14 amino acids. Germline CDR1 and CDR2: SGHRS and YFSETQ. Trimming took 4 bases from V and 6 from J; bases not matched to a gene: 10. CDR3 nucleotide sequence: TGCGCCAGCAGCCTCCCTAGCGGCCCCCCCGAGCAGTACTTC. This gives the protein CASSLPSGPPEQYF. Using reference TRBV5-1 and TRBJ2-7 for the parts outside the CDR3, the full variable domain is KAGVTQTPRYLIKTRGQQVTLSCSPISGHRSVSWYQQTPGQGLQFLFEYFSETQRNKGNFPGRFSGRQFSNSRSEMNVSTLELGDSALYLCASSLPSGPPEQYFGPGTRLTVT.

CDR3 region: CASSSMGGVSDTQYF. In DNA form, the CDR3 reads TGTGCCAGCAGCTCGATGGGTGGAGTATCAGATACGCAGTATTTT. The chain links TRBV7-3 to TRBJ2-3; D remains ambiguous. CDR3 length equals 15 residues. The germline V gene encodes CDR1 SGHTA and CDR2 FQGTGA. V lost 4 bases and J lost 4, with 15 bases in between.

V usage is TRBV19 and J usage is TRBJ2-5; 12 nucleotides line up with TRBD1. The better agreement between TRBJ2-7 and the DNA end casts doubt on the J call. Germline assignment: CDR1 LNHDA and CDR2 SQIVND (reference sequence). This CDR3 is 15 amino acids long. CDR3 region: CASSIGDRGHYEQYF. CDR3 DNA sequence: TGTGCCAGTAGTATTGGGGACAGGGGGCATTACGAGCAGTACTTC.

J is TRBJ1-5 and V is TRBV7-8; TRBD1 matches 9 bases. This CDR3 has 17 amino acids. Germline V lookup: CDR1 SGHVS, CDR2 FQNEAQ. V shed 5 bases and J 4 bases; nucleotides not matched to a gene: 12. The CDR3 here is CASSPRTGAPLNQPQHF. In nucleotides, the CDR3 is TGTGCCAGCAGCCCCCGGACAGGGGCGCCCCTTAATCAGCCCCAGCATTTT.

On this clone itself: Other DNA sequences within the sample encode an identical CDR3. The gene calls are TRBV9 and TRBJ1-4; D is unclear. With 4 bases removed from V and 4 bases from J, the gap between germline ends came to 17 bases. From germline, CDR1 is SGDLS and CDR2 YYNGEE. The CDR3 is made up of 16 amino acids. In nucleotides, the CDR3 is TGTGCCAGCAGCCCCCATCCCGGACCTCTTAATGAAAAACTGTTTTTT. As protein: CASSPHPGPLNEKLFF.

This clone was recorded only once. The rearrangement uses TRBV6-5 and TRBJ2-5; D gene ambiguous. This CDR3 has 14 amino acids. V gave up 8 bases and J gave up 5 bases, with 18 bases separating them. The germline gives CDR1 MNHEY, CDR2 SVGAGI. For the CDR3, the DNA is TGTGCCAGCGCCCGTTTAGCAGGCTTGGAGACCCAGTACTTC. Amino acids: CASARLAGLETQYF.

V and J are TRBV4-1 and TRBJ2-3; unclear D gene. The CDR3 loop spans 12 amino acids. Germline V CDR1 and CDR2: MGHRA, YSYEKL. V dropped 5 bases and J dropped 2 bases, with 5 bases sitting between them. CDR3 bases: TGCGCCAGCAGCGAATACACAGATACGCAGTATTTT. Translating gives CASSEYTDTQYF.

This clone showed up just once. V and J are TRBV11-2 and TRBJ1-1, with D unclear. Between the trimmed V and J ends, which lost 2 bases and 0 bases, there was a span of 4 bases. The CDR3 totals 13 residues. Germline V gene data show CDR1 as SGHAT and CDR2 as FQNNGV. In nucleotides, the CDR3 is TGTGCCAGCAGCTTACCCATGAACACTGAAGCTTTCTTT. Protein: CASSLPMNTEAFF.